This T cell receptor (beta chain) comes out of a study of T cells expressing NK-cell markers. Across the study: Sequencing of TCR beta repertoires drew on sorted CD3+CD56+NKG2C+, CD3+CD56+NKG2C- and CD3+CD56-NKG2C+ T cells. Seven donors tested HCMV-seropositive and one tested seronegative among the eight sequenced.

The authors generated TCR beta cDNA through 5'RACE template switching with UMIs. TCRdb re-called the 5' RACE reads and gives one entry per CDR3 protein, without DNA. Here the sample table reports some 340,000 distinct CDR3 sequences. Study outcomes and limitations: About six donors carried dominant NKG2C+ clonotypes that made up about 1.0-7.0% of their CD8+ T cells.

The CDR3 runs to 16 residues. Germline assignment: CDR1 MNHEY and CDR2 SVGEGT. Details on this clonotype: Its antigen is unidentified.

The sequencing input was blood T cells: a sorted CD56 or NKG2C T cell subset, CD4+ or CD8+ T cells, or bulk PBMC T cells (not recorded which). The receptor's source is a man aged 18-75 years in good health. This sequence joins TRBV6-2 or TRBV6-3 and TRBJ1-5; the TRBD1 assignment by TCRdb is unverifiable without DNA. CDR3 region: CASSYAPRGGNQPQHF.